This T cell receptor beta chain is from a study of post-analysis software for immune sequencing data. Broader study findings: TRBV5-6, TRBV5-1 and TRBV20-1 belonged to a set of about five TRBV segments that were more frequent in patients than controls.

Incorporated into the TCR beta cDNA libraries were unique molecular identifiers, which served to reduce PCR and sequencing biases. TCRdb fed the PCR reads into MiXCR, producing one record per CDR3 protein. The sample shows about 820,000 distinct CDR3 sequences, roughly half of them seen only once. Per the germline V gene, CDR1 is SQVTM and CDR2 is ANQGSEA. J was trimmed by 5 bases and V by 6 bases; bases with no gene match: 2. The CDR3 contains 13 residues. Remarks on this clonotype: The antigen is unknown.

This clonotype was obtained from a girl aged 5 to 17 with multiple sclerosis. Sequenced material: blood. This chain connects TRBV29-1 to TRBJ2-1; 12 bases are shared with TRBD2. CDR3 loop: CSVWTSGDNEQFF. Written as DNA, the CDR3 is TGCAGCGTCTGGACTAGCGGGGACAATGAGCAGTTCTTC.